Listed below are T cell receptor beta chains from one sample, sequenced in a study of molecular identifiers for immune sequencing clone quantification. MiXCR, applied by TCRdb to the PCR reads, yields one record per CDR3 protein. The table shows approximately 90,000 distinct CDR3 sequences, with approximately 24% occurring only once. Material: naive CD8+ T cells from blood, with Jurkat cell RNA spiked in. Every receptor here comes from a human donor in good health. Some libraries in this study had Jurkat cell RNA spiked in. CDR3s include the opening cysteine and the closing phenylalanine or tryptophan. The order of the fields is J gene, V gene, D gene, clone size, CDR3 DNA, CDR3 protein. The D gene is left open where the match is weak. A clone size is listed for some rows: how often the clone was seen (once, few, many), or a class if it is expanded.

>TRBJ1-5|TRBV28|NA|NA
TGTGCCAGCAGTTTATGGGGAGGGGTGAGCACCCAGCCCCAGCATTTT
CASSLWGGVSTQPQHF
>TRBJ2-7|TRBV6-2/TRBV6-3|TRBD2|many
TGTGCCAGCAGTTTAGCGGGAGTCTACGAGCAGTACTTC
CASSLAGVYEQYF
>TRBJ1-4|TRBV2|TRBD1|few
TGTGCCAGCACGAGACAGGGGGACACCAATGAAAAACTGTTTTTT
CASTRQGDTNEKLFF
>TRBJ2-3|TRBV5-6|NA|many
TGTGCCAGCAGCCCTGATAGGAGCACAGATACGCAGTATTTT
CASSPDRSTDTQYF
>TRBJ1-1|TRBV7-9|NA|many
TGTGCCAGCAGCTTAGTGGCAGTTGAAGCTTTCTTT
CASSLVAVEAFF
>TRBJ2-7|TRBV27|NA|NA
TGTGCCAGCAGAAAGTTACAGTCCTACGAGCAGTACTTC
CASRKLQSYEQYF
>TRBJ1-6|TRBV5-6|NA|NA
TGTGCCAGCAGCTCGGGTTACAACTATAATTCACCCCTCCACTTT
CASSSGYNYNSPLHF
>TRBJ2-2|TRBV10-3|TRBD2|many
TGTGCCGTCAAAGTTGCGGGAGAGGCCGGGGAGCTGTTTTTT
CAVKVAGEAGELFF
>TRBJ2-3|TRBV6-2/TRBV6-3|NA|few
TGTGCCAGCACTCGAGGGTACTTCACAGATACGCAGTATTTT
CASTRGYFTDTQYF
>TRBJ1-1|TRBV18|TRBD1|NA
TGTGCCAGCTCACCACCGGGACAGGAAGTGAACACTGAAGCTTTCTTT
CASSPPGQEVNTEAFF
>TRBJ2-3|TRBV7-4|NA|NA
TGTGCCAGCAGATTAACAGGGTCCTCCACGTGGGATACGCAGTATTTT
CASRLTGSSTWDTQYF
>TRBJ1-5|TRBV12-3/TRBV12-4|NA|many
TGTGCCAGCCAAATCCCGGGGGCTGGACAGCCCCAGCATTTT
CASQIPGAGQPQHF
>TRBJ2-1|TRBV12-3/TRBV12-4|NA|NA
TGTGCCTGCAGTTGGGGGTCTGAGCAGTTCTTC
CACSWGSEQFF
>TRBJ2-6|TRBV24-1|NA|many
TGTGCCACCAGTGGTCTCAGACAGGACGACTACTCTGGGGCCAACGTCCTGACTTTC
CATSGLRQDDYSGANVLTF
>TRBJ1-3|TRBV7-2|NA|NA
TGTGCCAGCAGCCTCCTCCGGGACGGCTCTGGAAACACCATATATTTT
CASSLLRDGSGNTIYF
>TRBJ1-1|TRBV4-1|NA|many
TGCGCCAGCAGCGAGGGGAGAGGTGAAGCTTTCTTT
CASSEGRGEAFF
>TRBJ2-3|TRBV7-9|NA|many
TGTGCCAGCAGCTTAGCGAGTTATGAGAGCACAGATACGCAGTATTTT
CASSLASYESTDTQYF
>TRBJ2-1|TRBV7-2|NA|many
TGTGCCAGCAGCTTAACAGCTGGAGGACTACTCGTCGATGAGCAGTTCTTC
CASSLTAGGLLVDEQFF
>TRBJ1-6|TRBV6-5|NA|many
TGTGCCAGCAGTTACTCGATAAGTGAAGTGGATTCACCCCTCCACTTT
CASSYSISEVDSPLHF
>TRBJ1-2|TRBV7-2|NA|many
TGTGCCAGCAGCTTGATGAGCGGGATTGGCAAAAACTATGGCTACACCTTC
CASSLMSGIGKNYGYTF
>TRBJ1-2|TRBV7-9|NA|many
TGTGCCAGCAGCCGGACAAATTTCGGCCACCATGGCTACACCTTC
CASSRTNFGHHGYTF
>TRBJ2-3|TRBV7-6|NA|many
TGTGCCAGCAGCCCAACGGGACTCAGCACAGATACGCAGTATTTT
CASSPTGLSTDTQYF
>TRBJ1-5|TRBV12-3/TRBV12-4|NA|NA
TGTGCCAGCAGCCCGACTTATAGCAATCAGCCCCAGCATTTT
CASSPTYSNQPQHF
>TRBJ2-7|TRBV4-1|TRBD1|few
TGCGCCAGCAGCCAAGTCCCAGGGGGCGGCTACGAGCAGTACTTC
CASSQVPGGGYEQYF
>TRBJ1-1|TRBV30|NA|NA
TGTGCCTGGACTACAGGAAGCCCTGAAGCTTTCTTT
CAWTTGSPEAFF
>TRBJ2-3|TRBV5-1|TRBD1|many
TGCGCCAGCAGCTTCACACAGGGGAGTACAGATACGCAGTATTTT
CASSFTQGSTDTQYF
>TRBJ1-1|TRBV13|NA|NA
TGTGCCAGCAGCTCAGGACGGGGCGCTGAAGCTCTCTTT
CASSSGRGAEALF
>TRBJ1-2|TRBV20-1|TRBD1|many
TGCAGTGCTAGGACAGGGACCGGCTACACCTTC
CSARTGTGYTF
>TRBJ1-5|TRBV6-2/TRBV6-3|NA|many
TGTGCCAGCAGTTACGGGGTAAATAGCAATCAGCCCCAGCATTTT
CASSYGVNSNQPQHF
>TRBJ2-1|TRBV13|NA|few
TGTGCCAGCAGCTCCGGACAGAAGAACAATGAGCAGTTCTTC
CASSSGQKNNEQFF
>TRBJ2-1|TRBV27|TRBD2|many
TGTGCCAGCAGTTATGCTAGCGGGAGGGCCGGGTCCTACAATGAGCAGTTCTTC
CASSYASGRAGSYNEQFF
>TRBJ2-5|TRBV9|NA|many
TGTGCCAGCAGCGTAGGCCAGGGCAAGTACCAAGAGACCCAGTACTTC
CASSVGQGKYQETQYF
>TRBJ1-5|TRBV19|NA|many
TGTGCCAGTCAAGAGGAGGGGGGCAATCAGCCCCAGCATTTT
CASQEEGGNQPQHF
>TRBJ2-7|TRBV29-1|TRBD1|many
TGCAGCGTCCTAGAAACAGGGGGCCTGACCTACGAGCAGTACTTC
CSVLETGGLTYEQYF
>TRBJ2-7|TRBV4-3|NA|many
TGCGCCAGCAGCCAAGCAGGGGGGAGCTCCTACGAGCAGTACTTC
CASSQAGGSSYEQYF
>TRBJ2-7|TRBV19|NA|NA
TGTGCCAGTAGTGTGGGCCTAGCGCGGCACACCTACGAGCAGTACTTC
CASSVGLARHTYEQYF
>TRBJ2-3|TRBV2|NA|many
TGTGCCAGCAGTGTACAGGGACCGAACACAGATACGCAGTATTTT
CASSVQGPNTDTQYF
>TRBJ2-3|TRBV30|NA|many
TGTGCCTGGAGTGTAAGTTGGCAGTTCACAGATACGCAGTATTTT
CAWSVSWQFTDTQYF
>TRBJ2-2|TRBV27|NA|NA
TGTGCCAGCACGAACGGGGGCACCGGGGAGCTGTTTTTT
CASTNGGTGELFF
>TRBJ2-7|TRBV4-3|TRBD2|many
TGCGCCAGCAGCCCCGGACTAGCGGGGGTTTACGAGCAGTACTTC
CASSPGLAGVYEQYF
>TRBJ1-2|TRBV11-2|NA|many
TGTGCCAGCAGCCCCTGGAGGGGCCACGGCTATGGCTACACCTTC
CASSPWRGHGYGYTF
>TRBJ1-1|TRBV5-6|NA|many
TGTGCCAGCAGCATGGGGACGGTCAACACTGAAGCTTTCTTT
CASSMGTVNTEAFF
>TRBJ2-3|TRBV29-1|NA|NA
TGCAGCGTTGAAGACGCGGCGTACATAAACCCACGGGGAGATACGCAGTATTTT
CSVEDAAYINPRGDTQYF
>TRBJ2-5|TRBV19|NA|many
TGTGCCAGTAGCCCTATTCGGGCTAGCGTAGGTGGAGAGACCCAGTACTTC
CASSPIRASVGGETQYF
>TRBJ2-7|TRBV9|TRBD2|NA
TGTGCCAGCAGCGTAGTTGCGGGAGCAGCCGAGCAGTACTTC
CASSVVAGAAEQYF
>TRBJ1-2|TRBV5-1|NA|few
TGCGCCAGCAGCTTGGGGCCGGCCGATGGCTACACCTTC
CASSLGPADGYTF
>TRBJ2-7|TRBV12-3/TRBV12-4|NA|few
TGTGCCAGCAGTTTAGATCTACATTCGTACGAGCAGTACTTC
CASSLDLHSYEQYF
>TRBJ1-5|TRBV7-6|NA|few
TGTGCCAGCAGCTTCGAGGGGGACCCTTATAGCAATCAGCCCCAGCATTTT
CASSFEGDPYSNQPQHF
>TRBJ1-2|TRBV27|NA|NA
TGTGCCAGCAGTTTAGTAGTTGGTGGGGGCTACACCTTC
CASSLVVGGGYTF